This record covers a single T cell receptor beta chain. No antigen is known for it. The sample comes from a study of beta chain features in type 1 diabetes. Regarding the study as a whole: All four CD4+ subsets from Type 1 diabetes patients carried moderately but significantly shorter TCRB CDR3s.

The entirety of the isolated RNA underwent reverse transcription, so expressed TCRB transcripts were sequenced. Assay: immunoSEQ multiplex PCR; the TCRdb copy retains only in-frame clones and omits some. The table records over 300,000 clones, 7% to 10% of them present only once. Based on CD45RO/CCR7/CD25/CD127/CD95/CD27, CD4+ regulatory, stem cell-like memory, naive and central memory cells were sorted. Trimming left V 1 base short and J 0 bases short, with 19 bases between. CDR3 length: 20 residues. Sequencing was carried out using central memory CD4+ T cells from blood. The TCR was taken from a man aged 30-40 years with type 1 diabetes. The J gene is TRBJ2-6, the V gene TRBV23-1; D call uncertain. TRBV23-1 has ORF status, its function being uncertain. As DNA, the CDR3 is TGCGCCAGCAGTCAATGGGAAGAACCTAGATTAAACTCTGGGGCCAACGTCCTGACTTTC. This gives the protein CASSQWEEPRLNSGANVLTF.